The clone carrying this TCR beta chain has more than one count but fewer than ten. The antigen is undetermined. The data were taken from a study of human T cells and chemical hapten exposure. Study-wide results and caveats: Relative to control repertoires, expanded TCRs gave rise to significantly more large CDR3 similarity clusters.

The ends were cut back, 1 base at V and 0 bases at J, with 4 bases in the middle. The V gene's germline CDR1 is SGDLS and CDR2 YYNGEE. This CDR3 is 13 amino acids long. Time point in this sample: patch test 2, 6 weeks after DPC sensitization. Treatment indicated: therapeutic diphenylcyclopropenone sensitization with weekly scalp DPC. Every donor had alopecia and was 18 to 70 years old; all were suitable for DPC. TCRdb analysed the RACE reads with MiXCR anew, one entry per CDR3 protein. The data show 120,000 to 150,000 distinct CDR3 sequences, roughly 12% seen once. This TCR derives from a woman in her forties or fifties with alopecia areata. Some clones in this sample may be carry-over from other donors' samples. J is TRBJ1-1 and V is TRBV9; D remains unclear. Here the sequenced sample was whole blood, taken in connection with sensitization to the hapten diphenylcyclopropenone (DPC). CDR3 region: CASSVQMNTEAFF. CDR3 DNA sequence: TGTGCCAGCAGCGTACAAATGAACACTGAAGCTTTCTTT.